The TCR beta chain under discussion was sequenced for a study of immune reconstitution after stem cell transplant in scleroderma (dated by TCRdb to the late 2010s). The CDR3 holds 16 amino acids from the cysteine to the phenylalanine. The read is trimmed to its CDR3 DNA, 48 bases read in frame from base 1. The trim is 1 base for V and 1 base for J, with a gap of 14 bases between the germline ends. From the germline V gene, CDR1 is LGHNA and CDR2 is YSLEER. About this clonotype: Its antigen has not been determined. It has no much larger one-base neighbor in the sample; base qualities were not kept.

Libraries were made using RT-PCR. The sequencer was an Illumina MiSeq. Starting from the raw public reads, TCRdb applied fastp trimming at Q25, assembled clones with MiXCR and retained in-frame beta chains. Each record represents a unique CDR3 protein, reported with the most common genes and DNA among its rows. For this sample there are roughly 5,000 distinct CDR3 sequences; 8.5% appear just once. Jointly, the top ten make up 4% to 5% of the sample. The V gene is TRBV4-3 and the J gene is TRBJ2-7; the D call could be TRBD1 or TRBD2, with each sharing 5 bases. This sample was gathered before or after autologous hematopoietic stem cell transplantation (not recorded which). This sequence originates from a male donor with systemic sclerosis. The CDR3 region: CASSQVEGRGSYEQYF. The nucleotide sequence is given as TGCGCCAGCAGCCAAGTAGAGGGGCGAGGGTCCTACGAGCAGTACTTC.